This T cell receptor beta chain was sequenced during a study of shared clonotypes between healthy human individuals (dated by TCRdb to the early 2020s). Concerning the study at large: The cohort included a few men and a couple of women between 18 and 49 years of age. For each donor, CD4 naive and CD4 memory were each given three plates, CD8 naive was given two plates, and CD8 memory was given one plate. To estimate repertoire size and how much clonotype sharing occurs between individuals, the study deeply sequenced the blood TCR repertoires of about 5 healthy adults. Different laboratories and diverse techniques were used to prepare libraries and sequence TCR repertoires, to increase sequencing depth and limit assay-specific biases. Per donor, leukapheresis produced somewhere between about 0.9 and 9 billion PBMCs.

Remarks on this clone: Its antigen remains unidentified. No clone much larger than this one lies a single base away; base qualities are absent.

Summary of the overall study and its limitations: Clonotypes shared by all four sorted-subset donors showed higher generation probabilities than non-shared clonotypes. Pairwise subsampling indicated that sequencing depth was expected to affect the degree of clonotype sharing among donors. Even with the large sequencing depth, rarefaction of the sorted-subset datasets indicated that sequencing was incomplete. Naive subsets generally had larger estimated clonotype richness than memory subsets. Only blood was sampled, and tissue TCR repertoires likely differ from those in blood. About 5% of naive CD4, roughly 3.6% of naive CD8, around 2.3% of memory CD4, and 0.35% to 0.5% of memory CD8 clonotypes were shared across a handful of donors. The genetic and exposure-history diversity represented was limited by the small number of donors.

TCR CDR3 regions were amplified from genomic DNA by multiplex PCR using the deep immunoSEQ assay. For each cell subset, the extracted genomic DNA was distributed evenly across all wells of several immunoSEQ 96-well plates, and each plate served as one replicate. For sorted subsets, approximately 200 ng of genomic DNA, equivalent to 25,000 to 35,000 T cell genomes, went into each replicate PCR. Purified libraries were quantified with a Qubit 3.0 fluorometer, sized on a Bioanalyzer 2100, and re-quantified with the KAPA Library Quantification kit. Each immunoSEQ 96-well plate was sequenced on its own single-read 150-cycle Illumina NextSeq 550 flow cell. Regarding the original processing steps: The immunoSEQ output contained only junctional sequences without quality scores, so filtering could not match that applied to full-length reads. Sequences were annotated with PyIR, a Python wrapper for IgBLAST v1.9, and V/J genes and CDR3 were assigned using IMGT germline references. Reads with weak V/J assignments (E-value above 1e-6), missing CDR3, stop codons, out-of-frame junctions, or ambiguous translated residues were removed. V3J clonotypes were defined by identical inferred V gene, J gene, and CDR3 amino acid sequence. Percentage overlap between repertoires was calculated by dividing the number of shared unique clonotypes by the size of the smaller repertoire. Repertoire richness was assessed with RTK rarefaction, the Chao1 estimator, and Recon v2.1 estimates of unobserved clonotypes. Generation probabilities were computed with OLGA for all TCRbeta clonotypes obtained by the gDNA method from four donors. TCRdb stores this immuneACCESS table with in-frame sequences only. Part of the clones is absent; in the studies checked, under half of the shortfall reflects unresolved V genes, and no reason is known for the rest. That table supplies the V and J calls and clone size; D and trimming were determined from the DNA. The sample table records over a million clones; approximately 80% of these occur just once. The ten largest clones capture 0.52% of the sample.

Donors were healthy HIV-negative adults with no recently reported acute infections or vaccinations. Only Caucasian adults living in Nashville, Tennessee, USA were represented among the donors. CD4+ T cells were enriched by magnetic negative selection; naive cells were then positively selected on CD45RA, and the negative fraction formed the memory subset. Blood was obtained by leukapheresis, after which PBMCs were separated by Ficoll-Histopaque density gradient centrifugation and cryopreserved in liquid nitrogen vapor phase. Analytical flow cytometry was used to check the purity and quantity of every magnetically sorted T cell population. Genomic DNA was isolated from each sorted fraction and quantified by UV absorbance on a Nanodrop 2000c. For CDR1 and CDR2, the germline V gene lists MGHDK and SYGVNS. The CDR3 sequence holds 13 residues, the cysteine and phenylalanine included. The DNA shown is the 39-base CDR3, in frame from base 1.

Specimen: memory CD4+ T cells from PBMCs. The meaning of the sample's cell subset or site label: CD45RA-negative fraction. The chain was built from TRBV25-1 and TRBJ2-5; no confident D gene assignment can be made. The last part of the DNA fits TRBJ2-7 better; the J call may be wrong. The clonotype comes from a man younger than 30 in good health. Some clones in this sample may be carry-over from other donors' samples. This receptor has the CDR3 CASSGRSSYEQYF. The DNA reads as follows: TGTGCCAGCAGTGGTAGGAGCTCCTACGAGCAGTACTTC.